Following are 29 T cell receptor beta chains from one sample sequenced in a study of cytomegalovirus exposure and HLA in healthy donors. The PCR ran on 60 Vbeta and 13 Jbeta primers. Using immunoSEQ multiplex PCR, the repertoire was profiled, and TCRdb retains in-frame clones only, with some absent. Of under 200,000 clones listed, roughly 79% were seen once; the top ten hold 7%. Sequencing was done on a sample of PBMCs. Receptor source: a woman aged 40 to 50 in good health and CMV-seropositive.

As DNA, the CDR3 is TGCGCCAGCAGCTTGGTTCCCGGGGGGGAGACCCAGTACTTC. This sequence encodes CASSLVPGGETQYF. This chain uses TRBV5-1 with TRBJ2-5; 7 positions match TRBD2. Losses at the gene ends were 0 bases for V and 5 bases for J; bases not matched to a gene: 4. The CDR3 spans 14 residues. CDR1 SGHRS and CDR2 YFSETQ come from the germline V gene. Drawing the rest from reference TRBV5-1 and TRBJ2-5, the complete variable domain is KAGVTQTPRYLIKTRGQQVTLSCSPISGHRSVSWYQQTPGQGLQFLFEYFSETQRNKGNFPGRFSGRQFSNSRSEMNVSTLELGDSALYLCASSLVPGGETQYFGPGTRLLVL.

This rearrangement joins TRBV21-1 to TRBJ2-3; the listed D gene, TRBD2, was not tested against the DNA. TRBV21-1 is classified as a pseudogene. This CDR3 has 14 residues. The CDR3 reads CASSLVAASDTQYF. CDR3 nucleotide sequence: TGTGCCAGCAGCTTAGTAGCGGCATCAGATACGCAGTATTTT.

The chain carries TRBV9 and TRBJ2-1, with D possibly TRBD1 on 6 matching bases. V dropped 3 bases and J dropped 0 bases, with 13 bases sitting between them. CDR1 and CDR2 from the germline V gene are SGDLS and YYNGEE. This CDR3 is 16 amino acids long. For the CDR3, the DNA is TGTGCCAGCAGCGCCGAGGTGACAGGCTCCTACAATGAGCAGTTCTTC. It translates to CASSAEVTGSYNEQFF. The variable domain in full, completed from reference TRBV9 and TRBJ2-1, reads DSGVTQTPKHLITATGQRVTLRCSPRSGDLSVYWYQQSLDQGLQFLIQYYNGEERAKGNILERFSAQQFPDLHSELNLSSLELGDSALYFCASSAEVTGSYNEQFFGPGTRLTVL.

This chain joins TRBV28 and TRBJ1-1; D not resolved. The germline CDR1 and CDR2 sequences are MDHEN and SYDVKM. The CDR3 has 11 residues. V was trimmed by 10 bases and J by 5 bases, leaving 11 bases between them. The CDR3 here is CATRHVTEAFF. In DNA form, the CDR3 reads TGTGCCACCCGACACGTGACTGAAGCTTTCTTT.

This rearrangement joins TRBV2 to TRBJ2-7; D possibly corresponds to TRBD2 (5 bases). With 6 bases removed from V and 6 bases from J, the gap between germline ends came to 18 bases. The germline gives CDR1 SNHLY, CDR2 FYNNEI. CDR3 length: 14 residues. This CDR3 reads CASRGRTTGSEQYF. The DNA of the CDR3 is TGTGCCAGCAGGGGGAGAACAACGGGTTCCGAGCAGTACTTC.

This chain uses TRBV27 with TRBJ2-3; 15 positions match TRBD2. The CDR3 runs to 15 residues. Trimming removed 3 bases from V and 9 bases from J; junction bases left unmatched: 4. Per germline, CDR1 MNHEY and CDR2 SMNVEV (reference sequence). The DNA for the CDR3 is TGTGCCAGCAGTTTTCGGACTAGCGGGGGGGAAACGCAGTATTTT. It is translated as CASSFRTSGGETQYF.

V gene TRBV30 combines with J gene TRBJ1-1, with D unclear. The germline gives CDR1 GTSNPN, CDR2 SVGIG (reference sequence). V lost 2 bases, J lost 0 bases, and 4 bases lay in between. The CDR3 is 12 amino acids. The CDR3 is CAWSSVNTEAFF. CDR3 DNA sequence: TGTGCCTGGAGTTCCGTGAACACTGAAGCTTTCTTT.

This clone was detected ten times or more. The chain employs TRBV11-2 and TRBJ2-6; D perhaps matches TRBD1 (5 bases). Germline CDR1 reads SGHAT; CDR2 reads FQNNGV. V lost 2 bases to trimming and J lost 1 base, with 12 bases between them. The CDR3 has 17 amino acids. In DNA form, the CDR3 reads TGTGCCAGCAGCTTATGGGGCGATCGTTCTGGGGCCAACGTCCTGACTTTC. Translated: CASSLWGDRSGANVLTF.

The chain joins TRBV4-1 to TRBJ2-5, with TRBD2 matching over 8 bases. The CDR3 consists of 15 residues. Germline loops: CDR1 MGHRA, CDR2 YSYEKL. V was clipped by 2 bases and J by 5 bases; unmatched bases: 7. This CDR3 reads CASSQLGGDGETQYF. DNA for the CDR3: TGCGCCAGCAGCCAACTCGGGGGGGACGGGGAGACCCAGTACTTC.

The CDR3 DNA reads TGTGCCAGCAGTTTATTCGGGTTCGGAGCGCAGTATTTT. This sequence encodes CASSLFGFGAQYF. The V gene is TRBV27, the J gene TRBJ2-3, with D unclear. The germline gives CDR1 MNHEY, CDR2 SMNVEV (reference sequence). Trimming left V 1 base short and J 10 bases short, with 12 bases between. CDR3 size: 13 residues.

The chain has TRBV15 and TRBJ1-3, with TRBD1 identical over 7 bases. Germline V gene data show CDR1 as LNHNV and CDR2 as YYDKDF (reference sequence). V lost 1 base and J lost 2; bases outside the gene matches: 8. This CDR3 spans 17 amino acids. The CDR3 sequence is CATSRGKGGEAGNTIYF. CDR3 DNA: TGTGCCACCAGCAGAGGAAAAGGGGGCGAGGCTGGAAACACCATATATTTT.

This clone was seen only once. The CDR3 nucleotides read TGTGCCAGCAGGGCGGGACAGGGGCTCTTTAACACTGAAGCTTTCTTT. Amino acids: CASRAGQGLFNTEAFF. The J gene is TRBJ1-1, the V gene TRBV2; TRBD1 aligns across 10 bases. This CDR3 region has 16 residues. The trim removed 6 bases at V and 2 bases at J, leaving 9 bases unmatched. Germline V gene data show CDR1 as SNHLY and CDR2 as FYNNEI. The variable domain in full, completed from reference TRBV2 and TRBJ1-1, reads EPEVTQTPSHQVTQMGQEVILRCVPISNHLYFYWYRQILGQKVEFLVSFYNNEISEKSEIFDDQFSVERPDGSNFTLKIRSTKLEDSAMYFCASRAGQGLFNTEAFFGQGTRLTVV.

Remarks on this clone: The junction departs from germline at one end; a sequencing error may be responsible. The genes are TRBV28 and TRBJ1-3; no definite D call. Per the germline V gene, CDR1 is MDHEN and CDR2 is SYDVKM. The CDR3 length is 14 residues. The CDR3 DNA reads TGTGCCAGCAGTTTAGGCAGAGGTGGAAACATCATATATTTT. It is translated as CASSLGRGGNIIYF.

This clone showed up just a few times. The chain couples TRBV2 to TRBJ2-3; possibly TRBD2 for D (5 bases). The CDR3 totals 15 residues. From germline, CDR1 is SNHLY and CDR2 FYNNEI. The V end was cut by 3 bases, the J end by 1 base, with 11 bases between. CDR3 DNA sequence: TGTGCCAGCAGTGACCGCGGGTCCCGCACAGATACGCAGTATTTT. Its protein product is CASSDRGSRTDTQYF.

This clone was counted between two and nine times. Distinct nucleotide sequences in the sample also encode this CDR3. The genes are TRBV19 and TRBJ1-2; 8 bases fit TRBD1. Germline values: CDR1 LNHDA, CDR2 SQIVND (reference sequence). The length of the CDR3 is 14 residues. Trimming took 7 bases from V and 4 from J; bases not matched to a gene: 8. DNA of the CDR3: TGTGCCAGTACCCCAGACAGGGGCGGCTATGGCTACACCTTC. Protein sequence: CASTPDRGGYGYTF.

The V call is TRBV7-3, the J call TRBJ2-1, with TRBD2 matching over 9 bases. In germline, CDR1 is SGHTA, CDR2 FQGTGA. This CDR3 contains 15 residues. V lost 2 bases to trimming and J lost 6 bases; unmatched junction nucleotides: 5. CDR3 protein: CASSLGGGVFNEQFF. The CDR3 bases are TGTGCCAGCAGCTTAGGCGGGGGGGTTTTCAATGAGCAGTTCTTC.

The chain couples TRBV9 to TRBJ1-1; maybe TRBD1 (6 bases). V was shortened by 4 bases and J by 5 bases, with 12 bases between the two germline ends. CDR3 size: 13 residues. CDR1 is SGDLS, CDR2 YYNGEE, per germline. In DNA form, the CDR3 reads TGTGCCAGCAGCATGGCAGGGACAACTGAAGCTTTCTTT. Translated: CASSMAGTTEAFF.

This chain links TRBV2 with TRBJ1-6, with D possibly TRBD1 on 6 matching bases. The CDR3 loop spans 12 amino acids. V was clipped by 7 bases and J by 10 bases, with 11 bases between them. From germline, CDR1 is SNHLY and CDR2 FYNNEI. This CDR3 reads CASNTGRSPLHF. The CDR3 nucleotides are TGTGCCAGCAACACAGGGCGCTCACCCCTCCACTTT.

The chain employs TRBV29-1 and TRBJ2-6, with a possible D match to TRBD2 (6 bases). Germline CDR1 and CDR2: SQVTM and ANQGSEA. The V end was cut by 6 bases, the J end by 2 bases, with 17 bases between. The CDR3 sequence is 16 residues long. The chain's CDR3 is CSVPVPGTAGANVLTF. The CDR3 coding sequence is TGCAGCGTCCCTGTCCCGGGGACTGCTGGGGCCAACGTCCTGACTTTC.

For the CDR3, the DNA is TGTGCCAGCAGCTGGACTAGCGGGATGAGGGATACGCAGTATTTT. It yields the protein CASSWTSGMRDTQYF. The chain has TRBV9 and TRBJ2-3, with 12 bases lining up with TRBD2. Germline lookup yields CDR1 SGDLS and CDR2 YYNGEE. Germline trimming cut 4 bases from V and 6 bases from J; bases unmatched to any gene: 6. The CDR3 has 15 residues.

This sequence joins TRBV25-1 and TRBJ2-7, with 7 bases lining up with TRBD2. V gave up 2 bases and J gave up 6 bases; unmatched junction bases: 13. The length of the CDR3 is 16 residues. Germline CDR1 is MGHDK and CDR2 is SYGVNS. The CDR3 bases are TGTGCCAGCAGTGAAGGAGTGGGCGGGGGTGGGCTCGAGCAGTACTTC. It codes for CASSEGVGGGGLEQYF.

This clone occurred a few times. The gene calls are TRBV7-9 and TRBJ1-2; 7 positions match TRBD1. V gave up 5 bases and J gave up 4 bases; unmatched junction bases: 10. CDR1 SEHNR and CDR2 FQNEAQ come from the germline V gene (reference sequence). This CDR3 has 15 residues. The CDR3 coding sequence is TGTGCCAGCAGCGACCCGACAGGGAAACTCTATGGCTACACCTTC. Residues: CASSDPTGKLYGYTF. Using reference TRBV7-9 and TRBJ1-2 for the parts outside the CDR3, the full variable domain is DTGVSQNPRHKITKRGQNVTFRCDPISEHNRLYWYRQTLGQGPEFLTYFQNEAQLEKSRLLSDRFSAERPKGSFSTLEIQRTEQGDSAMYLCASSDPTGKLYGYTFGSGTRLTVV.

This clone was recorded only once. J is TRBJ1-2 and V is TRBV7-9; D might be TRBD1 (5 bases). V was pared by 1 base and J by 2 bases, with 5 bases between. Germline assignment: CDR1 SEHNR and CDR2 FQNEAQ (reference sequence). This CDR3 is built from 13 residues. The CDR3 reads CASSLEGNYGYTF. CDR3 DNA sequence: TGTGCCAGCAGCTTAGAGGGGAACTATGGCTACACCTTC.

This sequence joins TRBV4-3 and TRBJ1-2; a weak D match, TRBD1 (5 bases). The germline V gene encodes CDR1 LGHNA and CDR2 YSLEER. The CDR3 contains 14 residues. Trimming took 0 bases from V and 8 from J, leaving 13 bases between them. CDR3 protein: CASSQESDSGGYTF. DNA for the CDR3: TGCGCCAGCAGCCAAGAAAGTGACAGTGGCGGCTACACCTTC.

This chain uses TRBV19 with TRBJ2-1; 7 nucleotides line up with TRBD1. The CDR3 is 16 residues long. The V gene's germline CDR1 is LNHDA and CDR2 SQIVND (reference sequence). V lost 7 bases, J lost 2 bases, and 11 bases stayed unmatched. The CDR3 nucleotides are TGTGCCAGTACTACTCCAGGGACAGTGCCCTACAATGAGCAGTTCTTC. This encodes CASTTPGTVPYNEQFF. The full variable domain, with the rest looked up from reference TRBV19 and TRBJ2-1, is DGGITQSPKYLFRKEGQNVTLSCEQNLNHDAMYWYRQDPGQGLRLIYYSQIVNDFQKGDIAEGYSVSREKKESFPLTVTSAQKNPTAFYLCASTTPGTVPYNEQFFGPGTRLTVL.

CDR3 DNA sequence: TGTGCCACTTATACTCGGACAGTGAACACTGAAGCTTTCTTT. Protein product: CATYTRTVNTEAFF. The chain couples TRBV28 to TRBJ1-1; D is possibly TRBD1 (6 bases). V lost 10 bases and J 0 bases, leaving 15 bases between the germline ends. The CDR3 is 14 amino acids. CDR1 is MDHEN, CDR2 SYDVKM, per germline.

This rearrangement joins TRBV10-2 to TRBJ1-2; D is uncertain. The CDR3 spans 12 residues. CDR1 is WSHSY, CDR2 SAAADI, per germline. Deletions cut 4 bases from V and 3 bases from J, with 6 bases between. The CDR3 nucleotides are TGCGCCAGCAGTGCCGGGGACTATGGCTACACCTTC. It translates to CASSAGDYGYTF.

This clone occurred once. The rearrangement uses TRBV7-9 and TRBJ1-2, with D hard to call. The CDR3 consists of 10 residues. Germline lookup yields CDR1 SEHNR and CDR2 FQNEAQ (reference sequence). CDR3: CSTDTYGYTF. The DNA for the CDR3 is TGTTCCACTGACACCTATGGCTACACCTTC.

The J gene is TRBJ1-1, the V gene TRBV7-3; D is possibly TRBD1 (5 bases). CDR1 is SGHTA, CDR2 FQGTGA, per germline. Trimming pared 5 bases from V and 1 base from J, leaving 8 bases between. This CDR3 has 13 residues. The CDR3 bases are TGTGCCAGCAGCGCCGACAGGAACACTGAAGCTTTCTTT. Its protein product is CASSADRNTEAFF. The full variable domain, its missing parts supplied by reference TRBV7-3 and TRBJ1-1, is GAGVSQTPSNKVTEKGKYVELRCDPISGHTALYWYRQSLGQGPEFLIYFQGTGAADDSGLPNDRFFAVRPEGSVSTLKIQRTERGDSAVYLCASSADRNTEAFFGQGTRLTVV.